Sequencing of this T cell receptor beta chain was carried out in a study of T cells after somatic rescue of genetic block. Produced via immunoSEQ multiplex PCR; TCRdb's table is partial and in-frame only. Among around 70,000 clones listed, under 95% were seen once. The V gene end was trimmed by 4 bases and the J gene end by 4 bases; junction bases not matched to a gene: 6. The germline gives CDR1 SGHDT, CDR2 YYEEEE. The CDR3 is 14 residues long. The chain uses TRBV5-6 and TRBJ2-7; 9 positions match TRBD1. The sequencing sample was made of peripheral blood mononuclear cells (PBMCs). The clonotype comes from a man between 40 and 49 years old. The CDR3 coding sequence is TGTGCCAGCAGCCGGGACAGGGTTATTTACGAGCAGTACTTC. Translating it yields CASSRDRVIYEQYF. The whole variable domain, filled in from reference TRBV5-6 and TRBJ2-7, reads DAGVTQSPTHLIKTRGQQVTLRCSPKSGHDTVSWYQQALGQGPQFIFQYYEEEERQRGNFPDRFSGHQFPNYSSELNVNALLLGDSALYLCASSRDRVIYEQYFGPGTRLTVT.